This T cell receptor (beta chain) comes out of a study of cytomegalovirus exposure and HLA in healthy donors listed by TCRdb under 2017. Regarding the research as a whole: The approximately 710 repertoires of the first cohort and the roughly 120 validation repertoires were produced on the same platform, according to a later analysis. To predict cytomegalovirus infection status, the study brought together high-throughput TCR immunosequencing, statistical association of individual TCRs with disease status, and machine learning. The aim of the study was to test whether cataloging public T cell receptors could identify signatures of past pathogen exposure. Besides the first cohort of approximately 670 subjects, a separate validation cohort made up of around 120 different subjects was used.

What the study reported, not specific to this receptor: Most TCR sequences were observed very rarely across donors, whereas some public TCRs were present in many individuals. The classifier was reported to diagnose cytomegalovirus status with high specificity and sensitivity in both the original cohort and the validation cohort. A later analysis lacked HLA typing for the validation cohort, so it scored co-occurrence in that cohort across all 110 or so repertoires. The study listed around 160 TCR beta chains as associated with cytomegalovirus. The authors suggested that the approach could potentially be generalized to other disease states and immunological phenotypes. In vitro tests confirmed that three of the cytomegalovirus-associated TCR beta chains recognize cytomegalovirus antigens. In a later analysis, TCRs clustered in the first cohort were found to also tend to co-occur in the approximately 120 validation repertoires, with 85% to 95% of cluster scores above 0.

Separate from the roughly 700-subject first cohort, the validation cohort of 90 to 150 subjects was the group to which the donors belonged. The library was made by the immunoSEQ multiplex PCR assay. The study's processing was this. A statistical classification framework was developed to diagnose cytomegalovirus status using the catalog of TCR beta chain sequences. As stored in TCRdb, this immuneACCESS dataset retains in-frame rearrangements with V and J assigned. A fraction of the clones does not appear; measured against another copy, unresolved V genes explain less than half of the discrepancy, and the remainder lacks a known reason. The V and J calls and clone size come from that table; D and trimming were worked out from the DNA. Counted in this sample were 180,000 or so clones; about nine tenths of them appeared once. The ten largest account for 7.2% of the sample. The germline V gene encodes CDR1 SGHNT and CDR2 YYREEE (reference sequence). V loses 0 bases, J loses 7 bases, and the germline ends lie 28 bases apart. The CDR3 measures 19 amino acids from cysteine to phenylalanine. The kept DNA is CDR3 alone, 57 bases in frame from the first base.

This clone has a handful of counts. Its binding antigen is unknown. Base qualities were left out, and no much larger clone turns up one base away. The receptor's source is a man aged 25 to 40 in good health and CMV-seropositive. The sequenced sample was PBMCs. Recombination joined TRBV5-4 with TRBJ1-2; the D segment could be TRBD1, given 6 matching bases. The CDR3 here reads CASSLGPRDTEVVLSGYTF. The DNA sequence reads TGTGCCAGCAGCTTGGGGCCCCGGGACACGGAGGTCGTCTTAAGTGGCTACACCTTC.